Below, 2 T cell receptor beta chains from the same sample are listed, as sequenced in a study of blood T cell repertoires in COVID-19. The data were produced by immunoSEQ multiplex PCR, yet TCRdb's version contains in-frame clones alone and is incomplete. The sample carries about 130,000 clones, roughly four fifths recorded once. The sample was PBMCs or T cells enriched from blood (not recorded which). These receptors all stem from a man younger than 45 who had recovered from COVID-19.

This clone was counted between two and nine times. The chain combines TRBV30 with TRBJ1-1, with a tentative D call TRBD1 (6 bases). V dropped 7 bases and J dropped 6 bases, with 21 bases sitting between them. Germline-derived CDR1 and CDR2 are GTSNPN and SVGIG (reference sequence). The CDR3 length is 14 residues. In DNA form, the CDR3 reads TGTGCCTCTCGGGACACCGGCCTCCTTTCTGAAGCTTTCTTT. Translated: CASRDTGLLSEAFF.

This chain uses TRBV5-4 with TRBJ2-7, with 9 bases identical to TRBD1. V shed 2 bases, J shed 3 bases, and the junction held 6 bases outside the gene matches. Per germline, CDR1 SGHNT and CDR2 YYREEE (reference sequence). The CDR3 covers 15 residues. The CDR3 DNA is TGTGCCAGCAGCTTTTTGGACAGGGGATTCTACGAGCAGTACTTC. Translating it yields CASSFLDRGFYEQYF.